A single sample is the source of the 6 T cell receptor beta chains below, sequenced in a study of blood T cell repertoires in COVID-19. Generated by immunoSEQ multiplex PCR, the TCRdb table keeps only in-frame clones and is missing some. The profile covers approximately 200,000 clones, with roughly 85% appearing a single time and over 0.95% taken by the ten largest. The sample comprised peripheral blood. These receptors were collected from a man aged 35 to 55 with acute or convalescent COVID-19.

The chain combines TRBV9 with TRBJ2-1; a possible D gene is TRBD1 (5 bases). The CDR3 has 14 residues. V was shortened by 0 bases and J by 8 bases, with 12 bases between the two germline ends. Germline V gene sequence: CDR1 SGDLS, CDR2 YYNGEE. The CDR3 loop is CASSVGPQGDEQFF. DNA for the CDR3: TGTGCCAGCAGCGTAGGACCTCAGGGCGATGAGCAGTTCTTC.

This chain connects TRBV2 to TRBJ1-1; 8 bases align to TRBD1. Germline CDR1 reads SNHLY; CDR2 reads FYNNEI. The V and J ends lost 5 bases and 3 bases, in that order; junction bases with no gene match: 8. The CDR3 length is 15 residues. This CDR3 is CASSPPTGEDTEAFF. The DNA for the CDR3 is TGTGCCAGCAGTCCCCCGACAGGGGAGGACACTGAAGCTTTCTTT.

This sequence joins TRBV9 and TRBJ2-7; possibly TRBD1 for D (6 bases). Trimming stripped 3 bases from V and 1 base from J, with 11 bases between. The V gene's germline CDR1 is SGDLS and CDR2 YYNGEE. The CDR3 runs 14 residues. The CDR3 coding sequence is TGTGCCAGCAGCGAGGGGGACGGTTCCTACGAGCAGTACTTC. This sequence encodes CASSEGDGSYEQYF.

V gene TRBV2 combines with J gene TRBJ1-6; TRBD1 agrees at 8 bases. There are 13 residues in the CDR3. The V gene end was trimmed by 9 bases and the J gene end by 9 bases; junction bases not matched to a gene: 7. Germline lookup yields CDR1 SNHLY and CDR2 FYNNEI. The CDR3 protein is CARQAGGSSPLHF. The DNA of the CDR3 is TGTGCCAGACAAGCAGGGGGCAGTTCACCCCTCCACTTT.

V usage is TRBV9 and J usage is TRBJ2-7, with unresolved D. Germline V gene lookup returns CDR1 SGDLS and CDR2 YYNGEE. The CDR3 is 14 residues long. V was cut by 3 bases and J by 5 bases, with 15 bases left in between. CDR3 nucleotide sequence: TGTGCCAGCAGCGCATTTTCAAGCGCCCACGAGCAGTACTTC. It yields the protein CASSAFSSAHEQYF.

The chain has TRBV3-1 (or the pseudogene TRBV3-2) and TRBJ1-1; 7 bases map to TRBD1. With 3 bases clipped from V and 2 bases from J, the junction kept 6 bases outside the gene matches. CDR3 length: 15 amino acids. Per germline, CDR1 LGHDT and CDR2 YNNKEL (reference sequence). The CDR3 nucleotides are TGTGCCAGCAGCCATTCTCGACAGGGAAACACTGAAGCTTTCTTT. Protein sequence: CASSHSRQGNTEAFF.